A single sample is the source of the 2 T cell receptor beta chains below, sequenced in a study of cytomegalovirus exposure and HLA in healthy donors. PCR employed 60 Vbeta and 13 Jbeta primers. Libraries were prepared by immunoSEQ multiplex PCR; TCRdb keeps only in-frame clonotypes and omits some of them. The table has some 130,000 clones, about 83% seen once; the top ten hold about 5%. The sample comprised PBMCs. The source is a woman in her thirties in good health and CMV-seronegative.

The DNA for the CDR3 is TGTGCCAGCAGCTTAAGACAGGGCCCCAATGAGCAGTTCTTC. Translation gives CASSLRQGPNEQFF. The rearrangement joins TRBV7-2 to TRBJ2-1; 7 bases align to TRBD1. The CDR3 is 14 amino acids. Germline trimming cut 2 bases from V and 6 bases from J; bases unmatched to any gene: 4. Germline loops: CDR1 SGHTA, CDR2 FQGNSA.

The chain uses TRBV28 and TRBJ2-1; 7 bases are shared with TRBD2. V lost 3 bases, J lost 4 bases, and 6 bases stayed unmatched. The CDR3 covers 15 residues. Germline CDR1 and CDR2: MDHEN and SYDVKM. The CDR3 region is CASSFRGSLYNEQFF. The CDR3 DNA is TGTGCCAGCAGTTTTCGCGGGAGCTTATACAATGAGCAGTTCTTC.